This T cell receptor beta chain was sequenced for a study of blood T cell repertoires in COVID-19. Germline V gene lookup returns CDR1 MNHEY and CDR2 SVGAGI. The length of the CDR3 is 13 residues. The J segment lost 7 bases and the V segment lost 10 bases, leaving 10 bases of the junction unmatched. Sequencing used immunoSEQ multiplex PCR; TCRdb keeps in-frame clones, though not all of them. In the table there are more than 45,000 clones, around 87% of which are singletons. Source material: peripheral blood. This clonotype was obtained from a human donor with active COVID-19. The donor label of this sample is uncertain. The J gene is TRBJ1-5, the V gene TRBV6-5; 7 bases fit TRBD1. In DNA form, the CDR3 reads TGTGCCACTAAACAGGGGTACTGGCAGCCCCAGCATTTT. It is translated as CATKQGYWQPQHF.